The T cell receptor (beta chain) under discussion was sequenced for a study of blood T cell repertoires in COVID-19 (dated by TCRdb to the early 2020s). The study in broad terms: The collaborator samples originated in the United States, Italy and Spain and spanned the acute and convalescent phases of COVID-19. The material from the prospective study consisted of cDNA or gDNA derived from T cells, B-cell-depleted T cells, or PBMCs. Subjects who had been exposed to COVID-19, were actively infected with it, or had recovered from it provided the deeply sampled blood TCRbeta repertoires that made up the dataset. The repertoires were made available in a free public database intended to serve as a resource for research on the immune response to SARS-CoV-2. Samples came from the ongoing ImmuneRACE study (first 160 participants) plus 1,254 subjects from 6 global collaborators. Nearly every sample came with metadata listing a de-identified subject ID, COVID-19 status, age in years and sex. HLA class I and class II types, where available, came from metadata supplied by the sample provider rather than from assay-based typing. The study at large found these results: How much clinical and demographic metadata was included differed by source and by participant, and the metadata was provided uncurated.

In Seattle, one collaborating source enrolled patients while the infection was active and tracked those patients longitudinally over the course of disease. Each collaborating institution followed its own protocols to collect whole blood in K2EDTA tubes. Collaborator samples were shipped for TCRbeta analysis as frozen whole blood, isolated PBMCs, or DNA extracted from either sample type. CDR1 MNHNY and CDR2 SVGAGI are derived from the germline V gene (reference sequence). The CDR3 covers 16 residues, taking in both the cysteine and the phenylalanine. The DNA shown is the 48-base CDR3, in frame from base 1. V and J are trimmed by 7 bases and 5 bases, and the gene matches miss 9 bases of the junction. With regard to this clone: The antigen this receptor binds is unknown. Per-base qualities were not stored, and no clone one base away is much larger.

TCRbeta CDR3 regions were amplified from genomic DNA using the immunoSEQ Assay, a bias-controlled multiplex PCR. On the study's bioinformatics: The number of nucleated cells in each sample was estimated from the amplification of reference gene primers within the assay. Sequence reads were collapsed and filtered to measure the absolute abundance of every unique TCRbeta CDR3 rearrangement. For each sample, productive Simpson clonality was calculated by taking the square root of Simpson's diversity index across productive rearrangements. TCRdb retrieved this table from immuneACCESS and kept in-frame rearrangements only. Not all clones are present; in checked studies, unresolved V genes account for under half, and no reason is known for the remainder. That table gives V, J and clone size, and the DNA gave D and trimming. The sample table contains 300,000 to 400,000 clones; only one count was recorded for roughly nine tenths of them. The ten largest clones capture roughly 2.9% of the sample.

This receptor was taken from a woman aged 30 to 39 with COVID-19, enrolled during active disease. The sample consisted of peripheral blood. The chain is assembled from TRBV6-6 and TRBJ1-6, with 9 junctional bases fitting TRBD1. The DNA reads TGTGCCAGCATCCCGGGACAGGGCGAAAATAATTCACCCCTCCACTTT. Its amino acids are CASIPGQGENNSPLHF.